Following are 14 T cell receptor beta chains from one sample sequenced in a study of cytomegalovirus exposure and HLA in healthy donors. PCR primers comprised 60 Vbeta and 13 Jbeta primers. The data were produced by immunoSEQ multiplex PCR, yet TCRdb's version contains in-frame clones alone and is incomplete. The table lists about 94,000 clones, approximately 80% of them singletons. The sample was PBMCs. All receptors come from a human donor in good health.

The chain combines TRBV5-1 with TRBJ1-2; D ambiguous. The CDR3 covers 12 residues. Per germline, CDR1 SGHRS and CDR2 YFSETQ. Trimming left V 1 base short and J 5 bases short, with 6 bases between. The CDR3 bases are TGCGCCAGCAGCTTGACCCAGTATGGCTACACCTTC. This encodes CASSLTQYGYTF.

The chain joins TRBV23-1 to TRBJ2-2; 8 nucleotides agree with TRBD1. TRBV23-1 is recorded as an ORF, its role being uncertain. V lost 3 bases, J lost 7 bases, and 13 bases stayed unmatched. The CDR3 has 17 residues. CDR3 residues: CASSQPSWTGSHGELFF. The CDR3, as DNA: TGCGCCAGCAGTCAGCCTTCGTGGACAGGGTCCCACGGGGAGCTGTTTTTT.

This clone was counted only a few times. The rearrangement links TRBV4-2 to TRBJ2-5; 11 nucleotides match TRBD2. The CDR3 extends over 15 amino acids. Unmatched junction bases numbered 8, after V lost 5 bases and J lost 6 bases. Germline V lookup: CDR1 LGHNA, CDR2 YNFKEQ. CDR3 bases: TGTGCCAGCAGCTACCTAGCGGGGGGCGAACAGACCCAGTACTTC. It specifies CASSYLAGGEQTQYF.

The J gene is TRBJ2-3, the V gene TRBV7-8; a weak D match, TRBD1 (5 bases). V was cut by 1 base and J by 5 bases, with 19 bases left in between. The germline CDR1 and CDR2 sequences are SGHVS and FQNEAQ. The CDR3 length is 17 residues. CDR3 nucleotide sequence: TGTGCCAGCAGCTTAGAGAGGTCCCTAGGGGTGGAAGATACGCAGTATTTT. The encoded protein is CASSLERSLGVEDTQYF.

This clone was observed a handful of times. This chain links TRBV7-2 with TRBJ1-1; 8 nucleotides line up with TRBD1. CDR3 length equals 16 residues. V gave up 4 bases and J gave up 1 base; unmatched junction bases: 8. Germline V CDR1 and CDR2: SGHTA, FQGNSA. The CDR3 DNA reads as TGTGCCAGCAGCTCCCGACAGGGGCCGCGGAACACTGAAGCTTTCTTT. This gives the protein CASSSRQGPRNTEAFF.

CDR3 sequence reads: CASSVEQGSTDTQYF. CDR3 coding DNA: TGTGCCAGCAGCGTAGAACAGGGTAGCACAGATACGCAGTATTTT. V usage is TRBV9 and J usage is TRBJ2-3; D is possibly TRBD1 (6 bases). Trimming removed 0 bases at V and 0 bases at J, with 8 bases between. Germline CDR1 reads SGDLS; CDR2 reads YYNGEE. The CDR3 loop spans 15 amino acids.

This clone is a singleton in its sample. The gene calls are TRBV13 and TRBJ2-5, with D possibly matching TRBD1 (6 bases). Germline V gene data show CDR1 as PRHDT and CDR2 as FYEKMQ (reference sequence). Trimming took 2 bases from V and 2 from J, leaving 6 bases between them. The CDR3 contains 13 residues. The CDR3 spells CASSLQGQETQYF. In DNA, the CDR3 is TGTGCCAGCAGCTTACAGGGGCAAGAGACCCAGTACTTC.

The chain couples TRBV5-5 to TRBJ2-7, with 7 nucleotides matching TRBD2. The CDR3 has 17 residues. Germline CDR1 reads SGHKS; CDR2 reads YYEKEE (reference sequence). V lost 3 bases and J lost 9; bases outside the gene matches: 21. CDR3 in DNA: TGTGCCAGCAGCTCGCAGCCAGCGGGGACGAACTACGAGCGGCAGTACTTC. Translation: CASSSQPAGTNYERQYF.

The chain recombines TRBV6-6 with TRBJ2-3, with 7 bases aligning to TRBD1. CDR3 length: 11 amino acids. Germline V CDR1 and CDR2: MNHNY, SVGAGI (reference sequence). V was clipped by 7 bases and J by 9 bases; unmatched bases: 4. The CDR3 coding sequence is TGTGCCAGCATCGAGGGGGCGACGCAGTATTTT. Protein product: CASIEGATQYF.

V and J are TRBV28 and TRBJ1-3, with D possibly matching TRBD1 (5 bases). Trimming shortened V by 5 bases and J by 2 bases, and 13 bases separated the two germline ends. The CDR3 contains 15 residues. In germline, CDR1 is MDHEN, CDR2 SYDVKM. The CDR3 loop reads CASSPPGTTGNTIYF. The CDR3 DNA reads TGTGCCAGCAGTCCCCCCGGGACTACTGGAAACACCATATATTTT.

J is TRBJ2-2 and V is TRBV5-1; maybe TRBD1 (6 bases). This CDR3 spans 15 amino acids. Germline V gene data show CDR1 as SGHRS and CDR2 as YFSETQ. The ends were cut back, 4 bases at V and 3 bases at J, with 13 bases in the middle. The CDR3 here is CASSTAGTHTGELFF. CDR3 nucleotide sequence: TGCGCCAGCAGCACGGCTGGGACACACACCGGGGAGCTGTTTTTT. The full variable domain, in which reference TRBV5-1 and TRBJ2-2 provide the parts outside the CDR3, is KAGVTQTPRYLIKTRGQQVTLSCSPISGHRSVSWYQQTPGQGLQFLFEYFSETQRNKGNFPGRFSGRQFSNSRSEMNVSTLELGDSALYLCASSTAGTHTGELFFGEGSRLTVL.

The chain employs TRBV7-2 and TRBJ1-4; the D is unclear. Trimming took off 7 bases at V and 5 bases at J, with 14 bases between the two ends. Germline V lookup: CDR1 SGHTA, CDR2 FQGNSA. The CDR3 sequence is 14 residues long. This CDR3 reads CASKRFSDNEKLFF. CDR3 DNA: TGTGCCAGCAAGCGGTTCAGTGACAATGAAAAACTGTTTTTT. The variable domain in full, completed from reference TRBV7-2 and TRBJ1-4, reads GAGVSQSPSNKVTEKGKDVELRCDPISGHTALYWYRQSLGQGLEFLIYFQGNSAPDKSGLPSDRFSAERTGGSVSTLTIQRTQQEDSAVYLCASKRFSDNEKLFFGSGTQLSVL.

The rearrangement links TRBV4-1 to TRBJ2-6; D might be TRBD1 (5 bases). The CDR3 is made up of 17 amino acids. Trimming left V 0 bases short and J 4 bases short, with 13 bases between. Per germline, CDR1 MGHRA and CDR2 YSYEKL. The CDR3 reads CASSQEPVGAGANVLTF. The DNA of the CDR3 is TGCGCCAGCAGCCAAGAGCCTGTTGGGGCGGGGGCCAACGTCCTGACTTTC.

The chain carries TRBV15 and TRBJ1-2, with D possibly matching TRBD1 (5 bases). Trimming shortened V by 1 base and J by 4 bases, and 10 bases separated the two germline ends. The CDR3 has 14 amino acids. Germline assignment: CDR1 LNHNV and CDR2 YYDKDF (reference sequence). In DNA, the CDR3 is TGTGCCACCAGCAGAGGCAGGGTAGGCTATGGCTACACCTTC. Protein sequence: CATSRGRVGYGYTF.